These 18 T cell receptor beta chains originate from one sample sequenced in a study of regulatory T cells in long-lasting Graves disease. Construction of TCR beta libraries relied on iRepertoire HTBI primers and on Arm-PCR targeting CDR3 regions. TCRdb re-called the multiplex PCR reads with MiXCR, one entry per CDR3 protein. The sample comprises 300,000 to 400,000 distinct CDR3 sequences, about a sixth of which are singletons, and about 20% rests with the top ten. Time point specified: newly diagnosed GD, antithyroid drugs for less than 3 months. Researchers made the TCR library from RNA that was extracted from PBMCs. Sample: peripheral blood mononuclear cells (PBMCs), taken at new diagnosis, from a patient treated with antithyroid drugs. These TCRs come from a female donor with Graves disease.

The chain uses TRBV7-2 and TRBJ2-1; possibly TRBD2 for D (6 bases). This CDR3 region has 14 residues. Germline V gene lookup returns CDR1 SGHTA and CDR2 FQGNSA. V lost 5 bases to trimming and J lost 10 bases, with 18 bases between them. The CDR3: CASSPSRSAGEQFF. The CDR3 region has the DNA TGTGCCAGCAGCCCGTCTAGATCGGCGGGGGAGCAGTTCTTC.

The gene calls are TRBV27 and TRBJ2-7, with D hard to call. The CDR3 consists of 14 residues. Trimming shortened V by 3 bases and J by 6 bases, and 15 bases separated the two germline ends. The germline V gene encodes CDR1 MNHEY and CDR2 SMNVEV (reference sequence). For the CDR3, the DNA is TGTGCCAGCAGTTTGGGGATAAAATCAAGCGAGCAGTACTTC. It encodes CASSLGIKSSEQYF.

This clonotype was seen many times. V gene TRBV27 combines with J gene TRBJ1-2; D is undetermined. There are 14 residues in the CDR3. V gave up 2 bases and J gave up 4 bases, with 11 bases separating them. Germline V gene lookup returns CDR1 MNHEY and CDR2 SMNVEV (reference sequence). CDR3 in amino acids: CASSLGPLIYGYTF. DNA of the CDR3: TGTGCCAGCAGTTTAGGTCCGCTTATCTATGGCTACACCTTC.

The sample holds many counts of this clonotype. The CDR3 DNA follows: TGTGCCAGCAGTCCCTCAGACAGGGTAGGCGAGCAGTACTTC. It codes for CASSPSDRVGEQYF. This rearrangement joins TRBV27 to TRBJ2-7; 7 bases line up with TRBD1. V dropped 5 bases and J dropped 6; count of bases not matched to a gene: 10. The CDR3 sequence is 14 residues long. From germline, CDR1 is MNHEY and CDR2 SMNVEV (reference sequence).

In this sample, this clonotype turned up many times. V and J are TRBV3-1 and TRBJ2-2; the D is unclear. CDR3 length equals 14 residues. Trimming pared 1 base from V and 0 bases from J, leaving 3 bases between. Germline V gene lookup returns CDR1 LGHDT and CDR2 YNNKEL (reference sequence). Written as DNA, the CDR3 is TGTGCCAGCAGCCAAGGAACGAACACCGGGGAGCTGTTTTTT. Amino acids: CASSQGTNTGELFF.

The rearrangement uses TRBV7-9 and TRBJ1-4, with D possibly TRBD1 on 5 matching bases. Germline CDR1 is SEHNR and CDR2 is FQNEAQ (reference sequence). The CDR3 has 15 amino acids. V was trimmed by 10 bases and J by 0 bases, leaving 15 bases between them. This chain's CDR3 is CATKPTGATNEKLFF. The CDR3 region has the DNA TGTGCCACAAAACCAACAGGCGCAACTAATGAAAAACTGTTTTTT.

This clonotype was counted many times. This rearrangement joins TRBV28 to TRBJ1-5, with TRBD1 matching over 8 bases. This CDR3 region has 13 residues. Germline assignment: CDR1 MDHEN and CDR2 SYDVKM. After removal of 6 bases from V and 7 bases from J, the junction contained 5 bases not matched to a gene. The CDR3 reads CASRGQGGQPQHF. CDR3 in DNA: TGTGCCAGCAGAGGACAGGGTGGCCAGCCCCAGCATTTT.

This clonotype was counted ten times or more. V is TRBV7-9 and J is TRBJ2-1, with D perhaps being TRBD1 or TRBD2 (5 bases each). V was shortened by 5 bases and J by 10 bases, with 18 bases between the two germline ends. There are 14 residues in the CDR3. Germline V gene sequence: CDR1 SEHNR, CDR2 FQNEAQ (reference sequence). The CDR3 DNA sequence: TGTGCCAGCAGCAAAGACAGCGGATCGTCCGAGCAGTTCTTC. Translating gives CASSKDSGSSEQFF.

This clonotype was observed many times. The genes are TRBV13 and TRBJ2-7; the match to TRBD2 covers 8 bases. Germline lookup yields CDR1 PRHDT and CDR2 FYEKMQ (reference sequence). The CDR3 loop spans 16 amino acids. V shed 1 base and J 1 base; nucleotides not matched to a gene: 6. The CDR3 coding sequence is TGTGCCAGCAGCTTAGCGGGAGGGCTTAGGTCCTACGAGCAGTACTTC. Translating it yields CASSLAGGLRSYEQYF.

This clonotype was counted a few times. An end of the junction differs from the germline gene, which may be a read error. J is TRBJ1-2 and V is TRBV2; TRBD1 might be the D (6 bases). The CDR3 loop spans 16 amino acids. Germline V gene lookup returns CDR1 SNHLY and CDR2 FYNNEI. The DNA for the CDR3 is TGTGCCAGCAGTGACCGACGGGACACACCCGCGCATGGCTGCACCTTC. It encodes CASSDRRDTPAHGCTF.

This clonotype occurred many times. The rearrangement joins TRBV6-1 to TRBJ2-7, with D perhaps TRBD1 or TRBD2 (5 bases each). The germline gives CDR1 MNHNS, CDR2 SASEGT. The CDR3 loop spans 13 amino acids. The V end was cut by 6 bases, the J end by 4 bases, with 13 bases between. The CDR3 nucleotides read TGTGCCAGCAGCCTAACCTGGGGGTACGAGCAGTACTTC. This encodes CASSLTWGYEQYF.

The chain has TRBV9 and TRBJ1-5; D unresolved. Per germline, CDR1 SGDLS and CDR2 YYNGEE. Between the trimmed V and J ends, which lost 0 bases and 10 bases, there was a span of 11 bases. The CDR3 is made up of 13 amino acids. This CDR3 reads CASSVGQTSPQHF. In DNA, the CDR3 is TGTGCCAGCAGCGTAGGTCAAACTTCCCCCCAGCATTTT.

This clonotype was seen repeatedly, ten times or more. V and J are TRBV3-1 and TRBJ1-1, with D hard to call. The germline V gene has CDR1 LGHDT and CDR2 YNNKEL (reference sequence). The CDR3 covers 14 residues. Trimming pared 1 base from V and 10 bases from J, leaving 16 bases between. The CDR3 nucleotides are TGTGCCAGCAGCCAAGGGGCTGGGGAAAGCGGAGCTTTCTTT. This codes for CASSQGAGESGAFF. Complete variable domain (other parts from reference TRBV3-1 and TRBJ1-1): DTAVSQTPKYLVTQMGNDKSIKCEQNLGHDTMYWYKQDSKKFLKIMFSYNNKELIINETVPNRFSPKSPDKAHLNLHINSLELGDSAVYFCASSQGAGESGAFFGQGTRLTVV.

This clonotype was seen repeatedly, ten times or more. The chain joins TRBV30 to TRBJ1-1; a possible D gene is TRBD1 (5 bases). In germline, CDR1 is GTSNPN, CDR2 SVGIG (reference sequence). Trimming took 2 bases from V and 9 from J, leaving 10 bases between them. The CDR3 extends over 11 amino acids. CDR3 in DNA: TGTGCCTGGAGTCCAACGGGACAAGCTTTCTTT. Protein sequence: CAWSPTGQAFF.

This chain links TRBV12-3 or TRBV12-4 with TRBJ2-3; 11 bases are a match to TRBD2. This CDR3 is built from 15 residues. V shed 5 bases, J shed 5 bases, and the junction held 6 bases outside the gene matches. DNA of the CDR3: TGTGCCAGCAGTCCAGTACTAGCGGGAGAAGATACGCAGTATTTT. Amino acids: CASSPVLAGEDTQYF.

At least ten counts were recorded for this clonotype. The chain has TRBV20-1 and TRBJ2-2, with D tentatively TRBD1 or TRBD2 (5 bases each). V shed 4 bases and J shed 1 base, with 10 bases lying between them. CDR3 size: 14 residues. The germline V gene has CDR1 DFQATT and CDR2 SNEGSKA (reference sequence). The CDR3 spells CSATGQLNTGELFF. Here the CDR3 DNA reads TGCAGTGCTACGGGGCAGTTGAACACCGGGGAGCTGTTTTTT.

In this sample, this clonotype turned up many times. The chain has TRBV6-6 and TRBJ2-5; the match to TRBD2 covers 9 bases. Trimming took 0 bases from V and 4 from J; bases not matched to a gene: 9. The germline V gene encodes CDR1 MNHNY and CDR2 SVGAGI (reference sequence). The CDR3 extends over 17 amino acids. CDR3 DNA: TGTGCCAGCAGTTACTCGTTCGGCGGGGGGGCCGGAGAGACCCAGTACTTC. Translation: CASSYSFGGGAGETQYF.

This clonotype was counted many times. The gene calls are TRBV30 and TRBJ2-1, with 10 bases lining up with TRBD2. The V gene end was trimmed by 0 bases and the J gene end by 1 base; junction bases not matched to a gene: 3. This CDR3 is built from 16 residues. Germline-derived CDR1 and CDR2 are GTSNPN and SVGIG (reference sequence). CDR3 region: CAWSVRLAGSYNEQFF. The CDR3 nucleotides are TGTGCCTGGAGTGTACGACTAGCGGGTTCCTACAATGAGCAGTTCTTC.